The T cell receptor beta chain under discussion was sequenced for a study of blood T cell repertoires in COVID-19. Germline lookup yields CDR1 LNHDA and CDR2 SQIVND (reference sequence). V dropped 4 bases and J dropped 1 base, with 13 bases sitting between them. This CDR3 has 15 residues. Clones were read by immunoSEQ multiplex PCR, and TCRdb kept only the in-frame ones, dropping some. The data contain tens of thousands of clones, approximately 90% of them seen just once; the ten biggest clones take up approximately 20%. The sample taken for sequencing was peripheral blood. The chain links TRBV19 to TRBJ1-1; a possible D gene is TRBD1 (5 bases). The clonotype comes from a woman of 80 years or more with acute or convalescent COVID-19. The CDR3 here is CASSNPGLGNTEAFF. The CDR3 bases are TGTGCCAGTAGTAACCCAGGGCTGGGGAACACTGAAGCTTTCTTT.